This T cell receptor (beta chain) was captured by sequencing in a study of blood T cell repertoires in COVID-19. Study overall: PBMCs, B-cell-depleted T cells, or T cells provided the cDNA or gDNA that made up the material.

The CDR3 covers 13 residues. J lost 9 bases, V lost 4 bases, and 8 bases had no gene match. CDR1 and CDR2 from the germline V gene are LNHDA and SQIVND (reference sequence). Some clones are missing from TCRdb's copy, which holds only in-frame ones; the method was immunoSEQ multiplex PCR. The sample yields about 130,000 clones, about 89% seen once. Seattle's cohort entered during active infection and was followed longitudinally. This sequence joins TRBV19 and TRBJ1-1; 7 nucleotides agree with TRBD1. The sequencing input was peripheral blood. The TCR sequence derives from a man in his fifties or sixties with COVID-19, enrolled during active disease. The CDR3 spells CASSTRDSLKAFF. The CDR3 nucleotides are TGTGCCAGTAGTACCCGGGACAGCCTCAAAGCTTTCTTT. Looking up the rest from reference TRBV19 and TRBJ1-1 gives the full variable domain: DGGITQSPKYLFRKEGQNVTLSCEQNLNHDAMYWYRQDPGQGLRLIYYSQIVNDFQKGDIAEGYSVSREKKESFPLTVTSAQKNPTAFYLCASSTRDSLKAFFGQGTRLTVV.